This T cell receptor (beta chain) is from a study of T cell changes during pregnancy in multiple sclerosis. CDR1 and CDR2 (germline): SGHDN, FVKESK. V shed 4 bases and J shed 0 bases, with 13 bases lying between them. The CDR3 runs 16 residues. Profiling relied on immunoSEQ multiplex PCR, and the TCRdb table lists in-frame clones only, not all of them. There are fewer than 35,000 clones in the sample; 85% to 95% occur only once, and approximately 0.43% lies in the top ten. The TCR was taken from a female donor with multiple sclerosis, enrolled in a pregnancy study. The rearrangement links TRBV14 to TRBJ2-4; the D gene is possibly TRBD2 (6 bases). Material: CD4+ T cells from peripheral blood mononuclear cells, obtained after pregnancy. This CDR3 is CASSPAGTVAKNIQYF. The CDR3, as DNA: TGTGCCAGCAGCCCAGCAGGGACTGTAGCCAAAAACATTCAGTACTTC.